One T cell receptor beta chain is described in this entry. Its antigen is not identified. The CDR3 spans 13 residues. The germline gives CDR1 LNHDA, CDR2 SQIVND (reference sequence). V was pared by 3 bases and J by 4 bases, with 9 bases between. The sample originates from a study of cytomegalovirus exposure and HLA in healthy donors. PCR employed 60 Vbeta and 13 Jbeta primers. Assay: immunoSEQ multiplex PCR; the TCRdb copy retains only in-frame clones and omits some. The table shows 150,000 to 200,000 clones, with around 80% occurring only once. Notes on the study in general: Follow-up analysis later connected one missense variant in DCLRE1C with trimming of TCR beta V- and J-genes. Among TCR beta chains, those listed as cytomegalovirus-associated numbered about 160. In a later analysis, donors in an Asian-associated ancestry cluster reportedly had fewer N-insertions in productive TCRs than the cohort mean.

The sequence was obtained from a female donor in good health and CMV-seronegative. The rearrangement links TRBV19 to TRBJ2-5, with a weak D call TRBD2 (5 bases). Material: PBMCs. CDR3 sequence (DNA): TGTGCCAGTAGTATCCGGGGTATAGAGACCCAGTACTTC. It codes for CASSIRGIETQYF. The whole variable domain, remainder taken from reference TRBV19 and TRBJ2-5, is DGGITQSPKYLFRKEGQNVTLSCEQNLNHDAMYWYRQDPGQGLRLIYYSQIVNDFQKGDIAEGYSVSREKKESFPLTVTSAQKNPTAFYLCASSIRGIETQYFGPGTRLLVL.